This T cell receptor beta chain was identified in a study of preoperative IRX-2 immunotherapy in early breast cancer (dated by TCRdb to between 2017 and 2020). Counted from cysteine to phenylalanine, this CDR3 has 13 amino acids. The only DNA kept is the CDR3, 39 bases in frame from the first base. Trimming takes 6 bases from V and 5 bases from J, and the germline ends sit 14 bases apart. The sample's treatment or condition label is to be understood as: preoperative locoregional IRX-2 cytokine immunotherapy. The samples were obtained from a phase Ib study that tested preoperative, locoregional IRX-2 cytokine immunotherapy meant to prime immune responses. Patients with early-stage breast cancer who were given IRX-2 before surgery served as donors. Library prep was done by the immunoSEQ multiplex PCR assay. TCRdb provides this immuneACCESS table in a form limited to in-frame rearrangements. Some clones are lacking; in checked studies, under half of them reflect an unresolved V gene, and why the rest are absent is not known. Within this sample are around 88,000 clones, with 86% of them counted one time only. Over 2% of the sample belongs to the ten largest clones.

As concerns this clone: The specificity of this receptor is unknown. No per-base quality is available; no much larger clone lies one base away.

This sequence uses TRBV7-1 and TRBJ2-7, with TRBD1 perhaps the D gene, on 6 matching bases. TRBV7-1 is an ORF, and what it does is uncertain. This TCR was sampled from a human donor with breast cancer. The material was tumor tissue, obtained after IRX-2 immunotherapy. The CDR3 is CASSLTGYDEQYF. The DNA sequence is as follows: TGTGCCAGCAGTCTCACAGGGTACGACGAGCAGTACTTC.